A selection of T cell receptor beta chains follows, all from one sample in a study of cytomegalovirus exposure and HLA in healthy donors. Generated by immunoSEQ multiplex PCR, the TCRdb table keeps only in-frame clones and is missing some. Here the sample spans 150,000 or so clones, roughly 80% being singletons. Sequencing used PBMCs. All receptors derive from a woman in her 40s in good health and CMV-seronegative. Both conserved end residues are part of each CDR3. A D gene is named only where the DNA matches it firmly. Clone sizes are given selectively: once, few, many, or a class where the clone is expanded.

J | D | V | size | CDR3 | DNA
TRBJ2-7 | NA | TRBV19 | NA | CASSSNDELRYYEQYF | TGTGCCAGTAGTAGCAATGACGAGCTGAGGTACTACGAGCAGTACTTC
TRBJ2-1 | TRBD1 | TRBV6-1 | few | CASRPPGQPYYEQFF | TGTGCCAGCAGACCTCCGGGACAGCCATACTATGAGCAGTTCTTC
TRBJ2-2 | NA | TRBV4-3 | NA | CASSQDPASGGELFF | TGCGCCAGCAGCCAAGATCCGGCTTCGGGCGGGGAGCTGTTTTTT
TRBJ2-7 | NA | TRBV28 | once | CASSLQGPYEQYF | TGTGCCAGCAGTTTACAGGGCCCCTACGAGCAGTACTTC
TRBJ2-1 | TRBD2 | TRBV7-3 | NA | CASSSRLAGSNEQFF | TGTGCCAGCAGTTCTCGACTAGCGGGGAGCAATGAGCAGTTCTTC
TRBJ1-1 | TRBD1 | TRBV2 | NA | CASSVGQGRTEAFF | TGTGCCAGCAGTGTTGGACAGGGAAGAACTGAAGCTTTCTTT
TRBJ1-2 | NA | TRBV5-1 | NA | CASSLESAWGYTF | TGCGCCAGCAGCCTAGAAAGTGCATGGGGCTACACCTTC
TRBJ2-2 | TRBD2 | TRBV19 | once | CASSMGLGYTGELFF | TGTGCCAGTAGTATGGGACTAGGGTACACCGGGGAGCTGTTTTTT
TRBJ2-7 | TRBD2 | TRBV2 | few | CASRSFLAGSYEQYF | TGTGCCAGCAGATCCTTCCTAGCGGGATCCTACGAGCAGTACTTC
TRBJ2-7 | TRBD1 | TRBV6-6 | NA | CASSLIGDRGSYEQYF | TGTGCCAGCAGTCTAATCGGGGACAGGGGGTCCTACGAGCAGTACTTC
TRBJ2-1 | TRBD2 | TRBV27 | NA | CASTGASGRNEQFF | TGTGCCAGCACCGGGGCTAGCGGGCGTAATGAGCAGTTCTTC
TRBJ2-7 | TRBD1 | TRBV5-1 | NA | CASSPMDRFYEQYF | TGCGCCAGCAGCCCTATGGACAGGTTCTACGAGCAGTACTTC
TRBJ1-2 | NA | TRBV28 | once | CASSLLTGWGYTF | TGTGCCAGCAGTTTACTCACAGGTTGGGGCTACACCTTC
TRBJ1-1 | NA | TRBV4-1 | NA | CASSQGGWDTEAFF | TGCGCCAGCAGCCAAGGCGGCTGGGACACTGAAGCTTTCTTT
TRBJ1-2 | TRBD1 | TRBV28 | once | CASRSGTGPYGYTF | TGTGCCAGCAGATCCGGGACAGGGCCGTATGGCTACACCTTC
TRBJ2-1 | NA | TRBV4-1 | few | CASSQELVNEQFF | TGCGCCAGCAGCCAAGAACTTGTCAATGAGCAGTTCTTC
TRBJ1-5 | NA | TRBV4-3 | once | CASSQDTGLGKPQHF | TGCGCCAGCAGCCAAGATACAGGCCTGGGCAAGCCCCAGCATTTT
TRBJ1-5 | TRBD1 | TRBV19 | NA | CASNQGVSQPQHF | TGTGCCAGTAATCAGGGGGTGAGTCAGCCCCAGCATTTT
TRBJ2-5 | NA | TRBV5-1 | NA | CASSLVQGQETQYF | TGCGCCAGCAGCTTGGTCCAGGGACAAGAGACCCAGTACTTC
TRBJ2-7 | TRBD1 | TRBV7-2 | NA | CASSRDRDAYEQYF | TGTGCCAGCAGCCGGGACAGGGACGCGTACGAGCAGTACTTC
TRBJ1-6 | TRBD1 | TRBV2 | NA | CATNQGVISPLHF | TGTGCCACCAACCAGGGGGTAATTTCACCCCTCCACTTT
TRBJ2-5 | TRBD2 | TRBV9 | NA | CASSASGTSGQETQYF | TGTGCCAGCAGCGCCAGCGGGACTAGCGGACAAGAGACCCAGTACTTC
TRBJ2-2 | NA | TRBV9 | NA | CASSVVPRARNPTGELFF | TGTGCCAGCAGCGTAGTCCCCCGCGCGAGAAATCCCACCGGGGAGCTGTTTTTT
TRBJ2-1 | NA | TRBV4-1 | NA | CASSSQGIEQFF | TGCGCCAGCAGCTCCCAGGGTATTGAGCAGTTCTTC
TRBJ2-7 | TRBD1 | TRBV29-1 | NA | CSVVVRLGTGSYEQYF | TGCAGCGTTGTAGTGCGATTAGGGACAGGCAGTTACGAGCAGTACTTC
TRBJ2-7 | TRBD1 | TRBV7-2 | NA | CASRQGPIYEQYF | TGTGCCAGCCGACAGGGGCCGATCTACGAGCAGTACTTC
TRBJ2-1 | TRBD2 | TRBV9 | NA | CASSVGGLAGVIEQFF | TGTGCCAGCAGCGTAGGTGGACTAGCGGGAGTGATTGAGCAGTTCTTC
TRBJ1-6 | NA | TRBV6-4 | NA | CASSEKIDNSPLHF | TGTGCCAGCAGTGAAAAGATAGATAATTCACCCCTCCACTTT
TRBJ2-3 | TRBD2 | TRBV28 | few | CASSSPSGVTDTQYF | TGTGCCAGCAGTTCCCCTAGCGGGGTCACAGATACGCAGTATTTT